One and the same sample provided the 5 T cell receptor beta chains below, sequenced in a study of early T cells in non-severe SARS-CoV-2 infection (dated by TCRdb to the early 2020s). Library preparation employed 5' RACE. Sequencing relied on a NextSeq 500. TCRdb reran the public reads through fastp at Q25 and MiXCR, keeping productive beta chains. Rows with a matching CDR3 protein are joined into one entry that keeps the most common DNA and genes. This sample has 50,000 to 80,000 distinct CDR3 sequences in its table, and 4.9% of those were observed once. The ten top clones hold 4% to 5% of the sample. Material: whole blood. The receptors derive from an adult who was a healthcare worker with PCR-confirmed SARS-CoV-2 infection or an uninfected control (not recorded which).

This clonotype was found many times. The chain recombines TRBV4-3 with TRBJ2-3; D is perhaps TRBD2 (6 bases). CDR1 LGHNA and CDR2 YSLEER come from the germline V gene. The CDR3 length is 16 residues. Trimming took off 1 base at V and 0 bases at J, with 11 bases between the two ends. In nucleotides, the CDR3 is TGCGCCAGCAGCCAAGGCGGAGGGCGAAGCACAGATACGCAGTATTTT. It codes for CASSQGGGRSTDTQYF.

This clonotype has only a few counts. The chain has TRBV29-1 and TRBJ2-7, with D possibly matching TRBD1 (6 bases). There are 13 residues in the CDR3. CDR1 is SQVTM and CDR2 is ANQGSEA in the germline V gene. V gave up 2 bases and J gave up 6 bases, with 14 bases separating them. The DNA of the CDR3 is TGCAGCGTTGAAAGGGGCAGGGGCAGCGAGCAGTACTTC. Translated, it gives CSVERGRGSEQYF.

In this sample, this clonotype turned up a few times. In DNA, the CDR3 is TGTGCCAGCAGTGATCTCTGGGACAGGGGGCTAAACGAGCAGTACTTC. Encoded protein: CASSDLWDRGLNEQYF. The chain recombines TRBV6-1 with TRBJ2-7; TRBD1 matches at 12 bases. In germline, CDR1 is MNHNS, CDR2 SASEGT. The CDR3 runs to 16 residues. V shed 3 bases and J 5 bases; nucleotides not matched to a gene: 8.

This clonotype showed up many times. This chain's CDR3 is CASSLLGEAEAFF. CDR3 in DNA: TGTGCCAGCAGCTTGTTGGGAGAGGCTGAAGCTTTCTTT. This chain links TRBV5-6 with TRBJ1-1; D not resolved. CDR3 length equals 13 residues. Germline loops: CDR1 SGHDT, CDR2 YYEEEE. With 1 base removed from V and 6 bases from J, the gap between germline ends came to 10 bases.

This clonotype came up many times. In DNA form, the CDR3 reads TGTGCCATCAGCGACAGTAACTATGGCTACACCTTC. Translating it yields CAISDSNYGYTF. The J gene is TRBJ1-2, the V gene TRBV10-3; D might be TRBD1 (5 bases). V shed 6 bases and J shed 1 base, with 6 bases lying between them. The V gene's germline CDR1 is ENHRY and CDR2 SYGVKD. This CDR3 region has 12 residues.